This TCR beta chain was sequenced for a study of blood T cell repertoires in COVID-19. Overall study: The origin of the acute and convalescent COVID-19 samples was the United States, Italy and Spain.

V shed 0 bases and J 9 bases; nucleotides not matched to a gene: 14. Germline CDR1 KGHDR, CDR2 SFDVKD. This CDR3 comprises 18 residues. Generated by immunoSEQ multiplex PCR, the TCRdb table keeps only in-frame clones and is missing some. The sample contains about 320,000 clones, about 90% of which appear only once. The receptor was isolated from a man in his late teens or twenties who had recovered from COVID-19. The V call is TRBV24-1, the J call TRBJ2-1; TRBD1 agrees at 9 bases. The specimen sequenced was peripheral blood. The CDR3 DNA reads as TGTGCCACCAGTGATTTGGGGAACAGGGGGCCACGTTCAGGTGAGCAGTTCTTC. Residues: CATSDLGNRGPRSGEQFF.